This T cell receptor beta chain was captured in a study of T-cell memory formation after mild COVID-19. As for the study in general: Each donor largely had its own TCR clusters. The study, taken as a whole, reports: Shrinking CD4+ clones resided mostly in CM and EM, and CD8+ ones in EMRA.

Of note for this clonotype: What it binds is unknown.

TCRdb itself ran the 5' RACE reads through MiXCR, one entry per CDR3 protein. The sample holds about 250,000 distinct CDR3 sequences, 15% to 17% seen once. In germline, CDR1 is LGHDT, CDR2 YNNKEL (reference sequence). The junction had 11 bases not matched to a gene; V was cut back by 4 bases and J by 8 bases. The CDR3 loop spans 15 amino acids. Material: PBMCs or a T cell subset sorted from them (not recorded which). V and J are TRBV3-1 and TRBJ2-1, with 7 positions matching TRBD1. This TCR was sampled from an adult woman who had mild COVID-19 (a few samples of this study predate the infection). Cell type and time point are not known. CDR3 coding DNA: TGTGCCAGCAGCCGCCGACAGGGACCTTTAGATGAGCAGTTCTTC. Residues: CASSRRQGPLDEQFF.